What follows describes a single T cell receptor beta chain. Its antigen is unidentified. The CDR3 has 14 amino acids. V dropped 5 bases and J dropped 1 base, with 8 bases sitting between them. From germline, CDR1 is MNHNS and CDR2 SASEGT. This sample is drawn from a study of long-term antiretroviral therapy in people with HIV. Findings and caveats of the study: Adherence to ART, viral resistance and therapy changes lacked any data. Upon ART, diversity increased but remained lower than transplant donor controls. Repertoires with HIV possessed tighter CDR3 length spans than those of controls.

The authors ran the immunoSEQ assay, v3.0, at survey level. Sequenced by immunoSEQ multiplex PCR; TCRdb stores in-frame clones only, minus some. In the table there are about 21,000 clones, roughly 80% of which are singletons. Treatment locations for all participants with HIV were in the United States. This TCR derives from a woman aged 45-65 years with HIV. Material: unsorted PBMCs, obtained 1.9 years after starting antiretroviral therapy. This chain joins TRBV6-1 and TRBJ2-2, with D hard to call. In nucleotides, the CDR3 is TGTGCCAGCAGTTTGTTTAGGAACACCGGGGAGCTGTTTTTT. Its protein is CASSLFRNTGELFF.